Below, 20 T cell receptor beta chains from the same sample are listed, as sequenced in a study of T cell repertoires in cytomegalovirus infection. TCRdb passed the reads through MiXCR, listing each CDR3 protein once. The sample has approximately 130,000 distinct CDR3 sequences; approximately 8.8% are singletons. Sequences were obtained from PBMCs. These receptors were taken from a human donor in good health (CMV status not recorded). Some clones in this sample may be carry-over from other donors' samples.

This clonotype was seen at least ten times. This sequence joins TRBV2 and TRBJ1-2; tentative D call: TRBD1 (5 bases). This CDR3 region has 13 residues. The germline V gene encodes CDR1 SNHLY and CDR2 FYNNEI. V lost 3 bases to trimming and J lost 5 bases, with 10 bases between them. The CDR3 DNA is TGTGCCAGCAGTGAGGACAAGTTATATGGCTACACCTTC. Its protein product is CASSEDKLYGYTF.

Only one count was recorded for this clonotype. This sequence joins TRBV20-1 and TRBJ1-5, with D uncertain. The CDR3 covers 11 residues. CDR1 and CDR2 from the germline V gene are DFQATT and SNEGSKA (reference sequence). Trimming pared 1 base from V and 15 bases from J, leaving 13 bases between. The CDR3 nucleotides are TGCAGTGCTAGAGGCCCGGGGAGGTGGCATTTT. The encoded protein is CSARGPGRWHF.

The chain is built from TRBV5-1 and TRBJ2-2; TRBD1 aligns across 9 bases. Germline CDR1 and CDR2: SGHRS and YFSETQ. V was clipped by 0 bases and J by 6 bases; unmatched bases: 9. The CDR3 sequence is 17 residues long. In nucleotides, the CDR3 is TGCGCCAGCAGCTTGGAATTAGGGACAGGGAAATCCGGGGAGCTGTTTTTT. Translating it yields CASSLELGTGKSGELFF.

This clonotype appeared a few times. This chain joins TRBV6-5 and TRBJ1-1; the D gene is possibly TRBD1 (6 bases). The germline gives CDR1 MNHEY, CDR2 SVGAGI. The length of the CDR3 is 13 residues. Trimming removed 0 bases at V and 11 bases at J, with 13 bases between. CDR3 in amino acids: CASSYSSPGVAFF. CDR3 nucleotide sequence: TGTGCCAGCAGTTACTCGAGTCCAGGGGTGGCTTTCTTT.

This clonotype was seen ten or more times. The V call is TRBV19, the J call TRBJ1-1, with 7 positions matching TRBD1. The CDR3 runs 13 residues. CDR1 is LNHDA and CDR2 is SQIVND in the germline V gene (reference sequence). J gave up 3 bases and V 6 bases, and 4 bases lay outside the gene matches. The CDR3 bases are TGTGCCAGTAGCATTGACAGGGACACTGAAGCTTTCTTT. Its protein product is CASSIDRDTEAFF.

CDR3 DNA: TGTGCCAGCAGTTTTCTACAGGGGGTTGGTGGGGCCAACGTCCTGACTTTC. It yields the protein CASSFLQGVGGANVLTF. The chain links TRBV12-3 or TRBV12-4 to TRBJ2-6; 8 nucleotides agree with TRBD1. This CDR3 spans 17 amino acids. Losses at the gene ends were 3 bases for V and 3 bases for J; bases not matched to a gene: 7.

The rearrangement uses TRBV20-1 and TRBJ2-7; 7 bases are shared with TRBD1. The ends lost 1 base at V and 3 bases at J; junction bases unmatched: 15. The CDR3 spans 17 residues. CDR1 DFQATT and CDR2 SNEGSKA come from the germline V gene (reference sequence). The CDR3 DNA reads as TGCAGTGCTAGAGGGCCCCTCGCGACAGGGTCTGGCTACGAGCAGTACTTC. This codes for CSARGPLATGSGYEQYF.

J is TRBJ2-1 and V is TRBV25-1; D unclear. There are 14 residues in the CDR3. Trimming took off 2 bases at V and 9 bases at J, with 14 bases between the two ends. Germline V gene sequence: CDR1 MGHDK, CDR2 SYGVNS. The DNA of the CDR3 is TGTGCCAGCAGTGAAGTTTTATGGGCGAGTGAGCAGTTCTTC. This gives the protein CASSEVLWASEQFF. The full variable domain, rest sourced from reference TRBV25-1 and TRBJ2-1, is EADIYQTPRYLVIGTGKKITLECSQTMGHDKMYWYQQDPGMELHLIHYSYGVNSTEKGDLSSESTVSRIRTEHFPLTLESARPSHTSQYLCASSEVLWASEQFFGPGTRLTVL.

Only a few counts were recorded for this clonotype. The V gene is TRBV6-6, the J gene TRBJ2-7; D is uncertain. The V gene lost 1 base and the J gene lost 3 bases, with 10 bases spanning the gap. Per germline, CDR1 MNHNY and CDR2 SVGAGI (reference sequence). The CDR3 contains 14 residues. The CDR3 region has the DNA TGTGCCAGCAGTTACTTAGAAGAAGGCTACGAGCAGTACTTC. It codes for CASSYLEEGYEQYF.

This clonotype was seen at least ten times. The rearrangement joins TRBV20-1 to TRBJ1-5, with D possibly TRBD1 on 6 matching bases. The CDR3 is 18 amino acids. Germline V gene sequence: CDR1 DFQATT, CDR2 SNEGSKA (reference sequence). Trimming removed 6 bases from V and 5 bases from J, with 29 bases in between. CDR3 loop: CSAQQNRRGTLGYQPQHF. The CDR3 DNA reads TGCAGTGCCCAACAAAACCGTAGGGGGACACTCGGGTATCAGCCCCAGCATTTT.

This clonotype was counted ten times or more. The chain joins TRBV5-4 to TRBJ2-5, with 14 bases that match TRBD2. The CDR3 runs 17 residues. Per the germline V gene, CDR1 is SGHNT and CDR2 is YYREEE (reference sequence). The trim removed 0 bases at V and 2 bases at J, leaving 3 bases unmatched. The CDR3 reads CASSLGRLAGGQETQYF. CDR3 coding DNA: TGTGCCAGCAGCTTGGGGCGACTAGCGGGGGGGCAAGAGACCCAGTACTTC.

This clonotype was observed at least ten times. The rearrangement joins TRBV19 to TRBJ1-6; D possibly corresponds to TRBD1 (5 bases). Germline CDR1 reads LNHDA; CDR2 reads SQIVND (reference sequence). CDR3 length: 15 amino acids. V lost 6 bases and J lost 3, with 12 bases in between. This CDR3 is CASSEGRFYNSPLHF. Here the CDR3 DNA reads TGTGCCAGTAGCGAGGGGCGGTTCTATAATTCACCCCTCCACTTT.

Many counts were recorded for this clonotype. V and J are TRBV29-1 and TRBJ2-2; a possible D gene is TRBD2 (6 bases). Looked up from germline, CDR1 is SQVTM and CDR2 is ANQGSEA. V gave up 5 bases and J gave up 1 base, with 8 bases separating them. This CDR3 region has 13 residues. The CDR3 nucleotides are TGCAGCGTTAGCGGGCGGAACACCGGGGAGCTGTTTTTT. It is translated as CSVSGRNTGELFF.

Many counts were recorded for this clonotype. The genes are TRBV5-6 and TRBJ2-7, with D possibly matching TRBD2 (5 bases). Trimming shortened V by 4 bases and J by 4 bases, and 12 bases separated the two germline ends. The CDR3 covers 13 residues. From germline, CDR1 is SGHDT and CDR2 YYEEEE. Here the CDR3 DNA reads TGTGCCAGCAGCACGATCCGGGGATACGAGCAGTACTTC. Translating gives CASSTIRGYEQYF.

This clonotype appeared many times. The chain links TRBV18 to TRBJ1-5; 7 bases map to TRBD1. The CDR3 is 13 amino acids. Trimming removed 6 bases from V and 6 bases from J; junction bases left unmatched: 5. Germline loops: CDR1 KGHSH, CDR2 LQKENI. The CDR3 coding sequence is TGTGCCAGCTCGACAGGGTTGGCTCAGCCCCAGCATTTT. It translates to CASSTGLAQPQHF.

This clonotype was detected ten times or more. The chain recombines TRBV6-5 with TRBJ2-7; D gene ambiguous. Germline-derived CDR1 and CDR2 are MNHEY and SVGAGI. The CDR3 has 12 amino acids. V was trimmed by 5 bases and J by 2 bases, leaving 7 bases between them. The CDR3 sequence is CASSREPYEQYF. The CDR3 region has the DNA TGTGCCAGCAGTCGAGAACCCTACGAGCAGTACTTC.

This clonotype was found many times. The chain couples TRBV7-8 to TRBJ2-5, with 7 bases matching TRBD1. Trimming cost V 5 bases and J 1 base; bases outside gene matches: 1. The germline V gene encodes CDR1 SGHVS and CDR2 FQNEAQ. CDR3 length: 13 residues. The chain's CDR3 is CASSRDSQETQYF. The CDR3 region has the DNA TGTGCCAGCAGCCGGGACAGCCAAGAGACCCAGTACTTC.

This clonotype has at least ten counts. The V and J genes are TRBV5-1 and TRBJ1-1; D remains ambiguous. The CDR3 runs to 14 residues. V was pared by 0 bases and J by 2 bases, with 8 bases between. The germline gives CDR1 SGHRS, CDR2 YFSETQ. Here the CDR3 reads CASSLGHPNTEAFF. DNA for the CDR3: TGCGCCAGCAGCTTGGGACACCCAAACACTGAAGCTTTCTTT.

The table lists this clonotype with a few counts. This chain joins TRBV5-1 and TRBJ1-2; 8 bases are shared with TRBD1. The CDR3 spans 13 residues. With 3 bases clipped from V and 4 bases from J, the junction kept 2 bases outside the gene matches. CDR1 is SGHRS, CDR2 YFSETQ, per germline. The CDR3 is CASSSTGAYGYTF. The DNA of the CDR3 is TGCGCCAGCAGCTCGACAGGGGCCTATGGCTACACCTTC.

This clonotype was detected many times. The rearrangement links TRBV28 to TRBJ1-1; D gene unclear. Germline CDR1 and CDR2: MDHEN and SYDVKM. The CDR3 sequence is 17 residues long. With 5 bases removed from V and 3 bases from J, the gap between germline ends came to 22 bases. CDR3 nucleotide sequence: TGTGCCAGCAGTCAAGGGAGCCTAGCAAAACACCACACTGAAGCTTTCTTT. As protein: CASSQGSLAKHHTEAFF. Together with reference TRBV28 and TRBJ1-1, the CDR3 gives the full variable domain: DVKVTQSSRYLVKRTGEKVFLECVQDMDHENMFWYRQDPGLGLRLIYFSYDVKMKEKGDIPEGYSVSREKKERFSLILESASTNQTSMYLCASSQGSLAKHHTEAFFGQGTRLTVV.